Shown below are 26 T cell receptor beta chains from a single sample sequenced in a study of blood T cell repertoires in COVID-19. TCRdb's copy holds only in-frame clones and misses some; the assay was immunoSEQ multiplex PCR. The sample records 130,000 to 150,000 clones, roughly 89% being singletons. The sequencing sample was made of peripheral blood. These TCRs come from a woman aged 45-65 years with acute or convalescent COVID-19.

This chain joins TRBV5-1 and TRBJ2-3; 8 bases are a match to TRBD2. Germline CDR1 SGHRS, CDR2 YFSETQ. CDR3 length: 16 residues. V shed 3 bases and J 3 bases; nucleotides not matched to a gene: 9. The CDR3: CASSSPRAGETDTQYF. The CDR3, as DNA: TGCGCCAGCAGCTCGCCCAGAGCGGGAGAAACAGATACGCAGTATTTT.

The CDR3 spells CASSSRDRGYNEQFF. The CDR3, as DNA: TGTGCCAGCAGTTCCCGGGACAGGGGTTATAATGAGCAGTTCTTC. The rearrangement joins TRBV28 to TRBJ2-1; 10 bases are shared with TRBD1. The V gene's germline CDR1 is MDHEN and CDR2 SYDVKM. V was clipped by 4 bases and J by 7 bases; unmatched bases: 7. This CDR3 is 15 amino acids long.

The chain joins TRBV28 to TRBJ1-3; no clear D. Trimming pared 7 bases from V and 0 bases from J, leaving 19 bases between. Germline V CDR1 and CDR2: MDHEN, SYDVKM. This CDR3 comprises 17 residues. CDR3 DNA sequence: TGTGCCAGCACCCTAAGTCTTGGTACAGTCTCTGGAAACACCATATATTTT. Protein product: CASTLSLGTVSGNTIYF.

The chain is built from TRBV28 and TRBJ2-3; a weak D match, TRBD2 (7 bases). The CDR3 is 16 amino acids. The germline CDR1 and CDR2 sequences are MDHEN and SYDVKM. The V end lost 3 bases, the J end lost 7 bases, and 20 bases lay between the germline ends. The CDR3 DNA reads TGTGCCAGCAGTTTCCCCGCTAGCGGAGGGGGGAATACGCAGTATTTT. This encodes CASSFPASGGGNTQYF.

The V gene is TRBV28, the J gene TRBJ1-3; D is unclear. The CDR3 contains 16 residues. Trimming removed 3 bases from V and 0 bases from J, with 12 bases in between. Germline lookup yields CDR1 MDHEN and CDR2 SYDVKM. The CDR3 sequence is CASSLVNSPSGNTIYF. CDR3 in DNA: TGTGCCAGCAGTTTGGTAAACAGCCCCTCTGGAAACACCATATATTTT.

The chain couples TRBV5-6 to TRBJ1-1; D is perhaps TRBD1 (6 bases). The CDR3 spans 17 residues. Germline CDR1 and CDR2: SGHDT and YYEEEE. Trimming took off 4 bases at V and 3 bases at J, with 22 bases between the two ends. The CDR3 DNA reads as TGTGCCAGCAGCCCTGACGACAGGAGGGGAGGGTACACTGAAGCTTTCTTT. Translating it yields CASSPDDRRGGYTEAFF.

The chain employs TRBV5-5 and TRBJ1-3, with TRBD1 identical over 8 bases. Trimming removed 4 bases from V and 4 bases from J; junction bases left unmatched: 7. The CDR3 covers 15 residues. Germline CDR1 SGHKS, CDR2 YYEKEE (reference sequence). The CDR3 loop reads CASSTGTGSGNTIYF. The CDR3 region has the DNA TGTGCCAGCAGCACCGGGACAGGCTCCGGAAACACCATATATTTT.

The chain has TRBV5-8 and TRBJ2-1, with 11 bases aligning to TRBD2. CDR1 is SGHTS and CDR2 is YDEGEE in the germline V gene. The CDR3 is made up of 15 amino acids. The V gene end was trimmed by 4 bases and the J gene end by 5 bases; junction bases not matched to a gene: 5. The CDR3 reads CASSPAGLADNEQFF. The CDR3, as DNA: TGTGCCAGCAGCCCCGCGGGACTAGCGGACAATGAGCAGTTCTTC.

The chain has TRBV2 and TRBJ1-1, with D tentatively TRBD1 (5 bases). V was clipped by 3 bases and J by 8 bases, with 10 bases between them. The CDR3 contains 12 residues. In germline, CDR1 is SNHLY, CDR2 FYNNEI. The CDR3 loop is CASSDPGGEAFF. The CDR3 bases are TGTGCCAGCAGTGACCCCGGGGGGGAAGCTTTCTTT.

Here the CDR3 DNA reads TGCGCCAGCAGCTGGGGGGAGTCGGGCACTGAAGCTTTCTTT. As protein: CASSWGESGTEAFF. The V call is TRBV5-1, the J call TRBJ1-1; a possible D gene is TRBD1 (5 bases). The V end lost 3 bases, the J end lost 4 bases, and 13 bases lay between the germline ends. This CDR3 is 14 amino acids long. In germline, CDR1 is SGHRS, CDR2 YFSETQ. The full variable domain, its missing parts supplied by reference TRBV5-1 and TRBJ1-1, is KAGVTQTPRYLIKTRGQQVTLSCSPISGHRSVSWYQQTPGQGLQFLFEYFSETQRNKGNFPGRFSGRQFSNSRSEMNVSTLELGDSALYLCASSWGESGTEAFFGQGTRLTVV.

This clone is a singleton in its sample. The chain joins TRBV4-1 to TRBJ2-1; 8 nucleotides align to TRBD2. CDR3 length equals 17 residues. Germline V gives CDR1 MGHRA, CDR2 YSYEKL. V gave up 5 bases and J gave up 2 bases; unmatched junction bases: 11. Here the CDR3 reads CASSVGSGTSPYNEQFF. In DNA form, the CDR3 reads TGCGCCAGCAGCGTCGGATCCGGGACTAGTCCCTACAATGAGCAGTTCTTC.

The CDR3 sequence: CASSLRTGEGYTF. As DNA, the CDR3 is TGTGCCAGCAGTTTGAGAACAGGGGAAGGCTACACCTTC. The chain carries TRBV27 and TRBJ1-2; the match to TRBD1 covers 7 bases. The junction had 6 bases not matched to a gene; V was cut back by 3 bases and J by 8 bases. CDR3 size: 13 residues. Germline CDR1 reads MNHEY; CDR2 reads SMNVEV (reference sequence).

V gene TRBV12-3 or TRBV12-4 combines with J gene TRBJ1-1; D ambiguous. V lost 2 bases and J lost 5, with 9 bases in between. The CDR3 runs to 13 residues. CDR3 protein: CASSLRSGTEAFF. The DNA of the CDR3 is TGTGCCAGCAGTTTAAGGAGTGGGACTGAAGCTTTCTTT.

The chain combines TRBV12-2 with TRBJ2-7; TRBD1, as called in the table, went unchecked against the DNA. TRBV12-2 is an annotated pseudogene. The CDR3 extends over 15 amino acids. This CDR3 reads CASRLDAGTGKEQYF. Here the CDR3 DNA reads TGTGCAAGTCGCTTAGACGCCGGGACAGGAAAGGAGCAGTACTTC.

The chain recombines TRBV30 with TRBJ2-5; D is ambiguous. Per germline, CDR1 GTSNPN and CDR2 SVGIG (reference sequence). The CDR3 runs 12 residues. With 4 bases removed from V and 1 base from J, the gap between germline ends came to 7 bases. The CDR3 is CAWTPSQETQYF. The CDR3 bases are TGTGCCTGGACACCCAGCCAAGAGACCCAGTACTTC.

The J gene is TRBJ2-1, the V gene TRBV2; the match to TRBD1 covers 8 bases. Germline V lookup: CDR1 SNHLY, CDR2 FYNNEI. V dropped 2 bases and J dropped 7; count of bases not matched to a gene: 10. The CDR3 consists of 16 residues. The CDR3 reads CASSEPGGAGGNEQFF. CDR3 DNA sequence: TGTGCCAGCAGTGAACCAGGGGGCGCAGGGGGGAATGAGCAGTTCTTC.

This clone was seen only once. The chain recombines TRBV30 with TRBJ2-1, with 8 positions matching TRBD2. Unmatched junction bases numbered 7, after V lost 2 bases and J lost 1 base. CDR3 size: 16 residues. Germline V gene sequence: CDR1 GTSNPN, CDR2 SVGIG (reference sequence). The CDR3 here is CAWSSQRGQSYNEQFF. The CDR3 DNA follows: TGTGCCTGGAGTTCCCAGCGGGGGCAATCCTACAATGAGCAGTTCTTC.

This chain joins TRBV2 and TRBJ2-3; tentatively, D is TRBD1 (7 bases). This CDR3 is 17 amino acids long. Between the trimmed V and J ends, which lost 9 bases and 0 bases, there was a span of 22 bases. Germline V gene sequence: CDR1 SNHLY, CDR2 FYNNEI. The CDR3 nucleotides read TGTGCCAGATCCTTGCCCGGACAGGACTATAGCACAGATACGCAGTATTTT. Translated: CARSLPGQDYSTDTQYF. Using reference TRBV2 and TRBJ2-3 for the parts outside the CDR3, the full variable domain is EPEVTQTPSHQVTQMGQEVILRCVPISNHLYFYWYRQILGQKVEFLVSFYNNEISEKSEIFDDQFSVERPDGSNFTLKIRSTKLEDSAMYFCARSLPGQDYSTDTQYFGPGTRLTVL.

The chain is built from TRBV30 and TRBJ2-1; 9 positions match TRBD2. V was pared by 0 bases and J by 7 bases, with 10 bases of the junction left unmatched. This CDR3 has 16 residues. CDR1 and CDR2 (germline): GTSNPN, SVGIG (reference sequence). CDR3 loop: CAWSVSLAGFRNEQFF. The CDR3 nucleotides are TGTGCCTGGAGTGTTTCTCTAGCGGGATTTCGTAATGAGCAGTTCTTC.

The chain carries TRBV4-2 and TRBJ1-2, with D possibly being TRBD1 (5 bases). Deletions cut 7 bases from V and 4 bases from J, with 13 bases between. The CDR3 contains 13 residues. Per the germline V gene, CDR1 is LGHNA and CDR2 is YNFKEQ. The CDR3 here is CASTQGGLYGYTF. The CDR3 bases are TGTGCCAGCACCCAGGGTGGACTCTATGGCTACACCTTC.

V gene TRBV2 combines with J gene TRBJ2-3, with D perhaps matching TRBD2 (5 bases). The CDR3 spans 13 residues. Trimming took 5 bases from V and 2 from J, leaving 8 bases between them. Germline V lookup: CDR1 SNHLY, CDR2 FYNNEI. The chain's CDR3 is CASSPGFTDTQYF. As DNA, the CDR3 is TGTGCCAGCAGTCCGGGGTTCACAGATACGCAGTATTTT.

V usage is TRBV7-3 and J usage is TRBJ2-3, with TRBD2 identical over 9 bases. Trimming removed 1 base from V and 3 bases from J; junction bases left unmatched: 5. Germline V gives CDR1 SGHTA, CDR2 FQGTGA. This CDR3 comprises 16 residues. The CDR3 DNA reads as TGTGCCAGCAGCTTAATACGCGGGGGGGAGACAGATACGCAGTATTTT. Residues: CASSLIRGGETDTQYF.

The chain uses TRBV5-8 and TRBJ1-6; the match to TRBD1 covers 7 bases. V gave up 6 bases and J gave up 1 base; unmatched junction bases: 13. This CDR3 region has 18 residues. Germline CDR1 reads SGHTS; CDR2 reads YDEGEE. The DNA for the CDR3 is TGTGCCAGCACCGACAGGTCGTCGGACAGGTCCTATAATTCACCCCTCCACTTT. Protein: CASTDRSSDRSYNSPLHF.

The gene calls are TRBV30 and TRBJ1-1; 7 bases agree with TRBD1. The V and J ends lost 3 bases and 4 bases, in that order; junction bases with no gene match: 8. The CDR3 sequence is 14 residues long. Looked up from germline, CDR1 is GTSNPN and CDR2 is SVGIG (reference sequence). Here the CDR3 DNA reads TGTGCCTGGAGAACGCAGGGGGACGGCACTGAAGCTTTCTTT. Its translation is CAWRTQGDGTEAFF.

V gene TRBV15 combines with J gene TRBJ2-3, with 7 nucleotides matching TRBD1. V shed 4 bases and J 2 bases; nucleotides not matched to a gene: 9. The length of the CDR3 is 16 residues. Germline-derived CDR1 and CDR2 are LNHNV and YYDKDF (reference sequence). The CDR3 reads CATSTFGGQDTDTQYF. The CDR3 DNA follows: TGTGCCACCAGCACTTTCGGAGGACAGGACACAGATACGCAGTATTTT.

The V and J genes are TRBV30 and TRBJ2-3; D unclear. Germline V gene data show CDR1 as GTSNPN and CDR2 as SVGIG (reference sequence). V lost 0 bases and J 3 bases, leaving 7 bases between the germline ends. The CDR3 sequence is 13 residues long. CDR3 residues: CAWSVRFTDTQYF. CDR3 coding DNA: TGTGCCTGGAGTGTACGGTTTACAGATACGCAGTATTTT.